This T cell receptor (beta chain) was recorded in a study of monozygotic twins with inflammatory bowel disease. This CDR3 contains 16 residues. Eight distinct reactions (per sample) were used to make the cDNA. TCRdb re-called the 5' RACE reads and gives one entry per CDR3 protein, without DNA. The sample holds fewer than 350,000 distinct CDR3 sequences. The gene calls are TRBV12-3 or TRBV12-4 and TRBJ2-7; TCRdb's D call of TRBD1 is untestable without DNA. This TCR derives from a human donor with ulcerative colitis or Crohn's disease, or a healthy co-twin of an affected twin (not recorded which). Sequencing input: blood. Here the CDR3 reads CASSPLPGQEPYEQYF.